These 21 T cell receptor beta chains were sequenced from one sample in a study of blood T cell repertoires in COVID-19. TCRdb's copy holds only in-frame clones and misses some; the assay was immunoSEQ multiplex PCR. This sample carries about 190,000 clones, about 80% of them seen once, and the ten largest clones take 7.8%. Sequenced: peripheral blood. These receptors originate from a woman aged 55 to 70 with COVID-19, enrolled during active disease.

This chain links TRBV2 with TRBJ1-3; 7 bases align to TRBD1. The CDR3 length is 13 residues. Germline CDR1 SNHLY, CDR2 FYNNEI. With V trimmed by 9 bases and J by 4 bases, 6 bases remained unmatched. The CDR3 is CASTTGNGNTIYF. DNA of the CDR3: TGTGCCAGTACGACAGGGAACGGAAACACCATATATTTT.

The rearrangement links TRBV11-2 to TRBJ1-3; D not certain. This CDR3 contains 14 residues. V lost 1 base, J lost 4 bases, and 8 bases lay in between. Germline V gene data show CDR1 as SGHAT and CDR2 as FQNNGV. In DNA form, the CDR3 reads TGTGCCAGCAGCTTAGTGGCGGGGGGAAACACCATATATTTT. This sequence encodes CASSLVAGGNTIYF.

The gene calls are TRBV11-2 and TRBJ1-5; no reliable D call. The V gene's germline CDR1 is SGHAT and CDR2 FQNNGV. The V and J ends lost 0 bases and 2 bases respectively, with 8 bases between them. CDR3 size: 15 residues. CDR3 nucleotides: TGTGCCAGCAGCTTAGATTTGAGGGGCAATCAGCCCCAGCATTTT. Translation gives CASSLDLRGNQPQHF. The variable domain in full, completed from reference TRBV11-2 and TRBJ1-5, reads EAGVAQSPRYKIIEKRQSVAFWCNPISGHATLYWYQQILGQGPKLLIQFQNNGVVDDSQLPKDRFSAERLKGVDSTLKIQPAKLEDSAVYLCASSLDLRGNQPQHFGDGTRLSIL.

V gene TRBV3-1 (or the pseudogene TRBV3-2) combines with J gene TRBJ2-7; a possible D gene is TRBD2 (6 bases). This CDR3 region has 14 residues. The V and J ends lost 0 bases and 6 bases respectively, with 12 bases between them. Looked up from germline, CDR1 is LGHDT and CDR2 is YNNKEL (reference sequence). In DNA, the CDR3 is TGTGCCAGCAGCCAAGATCTTACAGCGGGCGAGCAGTACGTC. Protein: CASSQDLTAGEQYV.

The count of this clone is one. J is TRBJ2-1 and V is TRBV28; 7 nucleotides agree with TRBD2. V shed 10 bases and J 5 bases; nucleotides not matched to a gene: 11. The CDR3 totals 14 residues. Per the germline V gene, CDR1 is MDHEN and CDR2 is SYDVKM. The CDR3 DNA is TGTGCCACCCACCCCTCGGGGAGGGACAATGAGCAGTTCTTC. Translation: CATHPSGRDNEQFF.

This clone has just a few counts. This chain connects TRBV29-1 to TRBJ1-5; the D gene is possibly TRBD1 (5 bases). Per the germline V gene, CDR1 is SQVTM and CDR2 is ANQGSEA. The CDR3 contains 12 residues. Trimming pared 4 bases from V and 6 bases from J, leaving 10 bases between. CDR3 sequence: CSVGGEGQPQHF. In nucleotides, the CDR3 is TGCAGCGTTGGGGGGGAAGGTCAGCCCCAGCATTTT.

The CDR3 DNA is TGTGCCAGCAGCGAAGACAACTCGTTGAATGAAAAACTGTTTTTT. Amino acid sequence: CASSEDNSLNEKLFF. The chain links TRBV7-8 to TRBJ1-4; D is unclear. V dropped 5 bases and J dropped 5 bases, with 15 bases sitting between them. CDR1 and CDR2 from the germline V gene are SGHVS and FQNEAQ. The CDR3 runs 15 residues.

The gene calls are TRBV6-4 and TRBJ2-3; TRBD2 aligns across 10 bases. The germline CDR1 and CDR2 sequences are MRHNA and SNTAGT. Trimming removed 0 bases from V and 6 bases from J; junction bases left unmatched: 6. The CDR3 totals 16 residues. The CDR3 nucleotides read TGTGCCAGCAGTGACTCCAAGCGGGGGGGCTATGATACGCAGTATTTT. This translates into CASSDSKRGGYDTQYF.

The genes are TRBV7-3 and TRBJ2-3; 13 positions match TRBD2. The CDR3 contains 16 residues. The V gene's germline CDR1 is SGHTA and CDR2 FQGTGA. Trimming removed 5 bases from V and 4 bases from J; junction bases left unmatched: 6. CDR3: CASSRGLAGDADTQYF. Here the CDR3 DNA reads TGTGCCAGCAGCCGAGGACTAGCGGGGGATGCAGATACGCAGTATTTT.

The chain is built from TRBV20-1 and TRBJ2-3; TRBD2 aligns across 7 bases. The CDR3 covers 14 residues. The germline V gene encodes CDR1 DFQATT and CDR2 SNEGSKA (reference sequence). V trimming: 3 bases; J trimming: 8 bases; junction bases outside the gene matches: 11. Here the CDR3 DNA reads TGCAGTGCTAGTGTGGGGGGGATAGCAGGTACGCAGTATTTT. This translates into CSASVGGIAGTQYF.

There are a few counts of this clone. The chain links TRBV7-2 to TRBJ2-7; D is possibly TRBD2 (5 bases). V was shortened by 5 bases and J by 6 bases, with 14 bases between the two germline ends. The germline V gene has CDR1 SGHTA and CDR2 FQGNSA. This CDR3 has 13 residues. CDR3 in DNA: TGTGCCAGCAGCGCGGGCCGGTATGTCGAGCAGTACTTC. It codes for CASSAGRYVEQYF.

DNA for the CDR3: TGTGCCAGCAGCAAACCTGGAGGGACCAACACTGAAGCTTTCTTT. Residues: CASSKPGGTNTEAFF. The chain links TRBV4-2 to TRBJ1-1; a weak D match, TRBD1 (5 bases). CDR3 length equals 15 residues. Trimming left V 5 bases short and J 2 bases short, with 15 bases between. Germline V gene data show CDR1 as LGHNA and CDR2 as YNFKEQ.

This rearrangement joins TRBV3-1 (or the pseudogene TRBV3-2) to TRBJ1-5; D remains unclear. The V and J ends lost 3 bases and 2 bases respectively, with 14 bases between them. The length of the CDR3 is 16 residues. Germline V gene data show CDR1 as LGHDT and CDR2 as YNNKEL (reference sequence). CDR3 residues: CASSHGVHSGNQPQHF. The CDR3 coding sequence is TGTGCCAGCAGCCACGGGGTCCACAGCGGCAATCAGCCCCAGCATTTT.

The rearrangement joins TRBV7-2 to TRBJ1-1, with a possible D match to TRBD1 (6 bases). V shed 2 bases and J shed 3 bases, with 19 bases lying between them. CDR1 and CDR2 (germline): SGHTA, FQGNSA. The CDR3 length is 17 residues. The CDR3 spells CASSLNSGGGGDTEAFF. DNA of the CDR3: TGTGCCAGCAGCTTAAACTCGGGGGGCGGCGGGGACACTGAAGCTTTCTTT.

The rearrangement links TRBV28 to TRBJ1-3, with D perhaps TRBD1 (6 bases). V dropped 6 bases and J dropped 0 bases, with 18 bases sitting between them. Germline assignment: CDR1 MDHEN and CDR2 SYDVKM. There are 17 residues in the CDR3. The CDR3 DNA sequence: TGTGCCAGCAGGGGGGGGGCAGGTATATACTCTGGAAACACCATATATTTT. Translation gives CASRGGAGIYSGNTIYF.

This chain connects TRBV7-9 to TRBJ2-1, with 8 positions matching TRBD1. V gave up 1 base and J gave up 9 bases; unmatched junction bases: 11. The CDR3 loop spans 16 amino acids. Germline V gene sequence: CDR1 SEHNR, CDR2 FQNEAQ (reference sequence). This chain's CDR3 is CASSLERDRLSGEQFF. DNA for the CDR3: TGTGCCAGCAGCTTAGAACGGGACAGGTTGTCCGGTGAGCAGTTCTTC.

The chain carries TRBV27 and TRBJ2-1; TRBD2 aligns across 12 bases. CDR3 length: 20 residues. V gave up 3 bases and J gave up 9 bases; unmatched junction bases: 21. Per germline, CDR1 MNHEY and CDR2 SMNVEV (reference sequence). The CDR3 region is CASSLGPRQLTSGRVGEQFF. In DNA form, the CDR3 reads TGTGCCAGCAGTTTGGGCCCCCGACAGCTGACTAGCGGGAGAGTTGGTGAGCAGTTCTTC.

J is TRBJ2-1 and V is TRBV27; 13 bases match TRBD2. Trimming took 4 bases from V and 10 from J; bases not matched to a gene: 13. This CDR3 contains 17 residues. Germline V gene data show CDR1 as MNHEY and CDR2 as SMNVEV (reference sequence). CDR3 in DNA: TGTGCCAGCAGTTCCTCCGGGACTAGCGGGGCGGGTCCGGAGCAGTTCTTC. Amino acids: CASSSSGTSGAGPEQFF.

This rearrangement joins TRBV28 to TRBJ2-2; maybe TRBD1 (5 bases). Germline V lookup: CDR1 MDHEN, CDR2 SYDVKM. The CDR3 sequence is 13 residues long. Trimming removed 2 bases from V and 8 bases from J, with 9 bases in between. The CDR3 is CASSLGRAGELFF. CDR3 DNA: TGTGCCAGCAGTTTAGGCAGGGCGGGGGAGCTGTTTTTT.

This sequence joins TRBV2 and TRBJ2-1; D possibly corresponds to TRBD2 (7 bases). Germline assignment: CDR1 SNHLY and CDR2 FYNNEI. The CDR3 is 15 amino acids. Trimming stripped 7 bases from V and 2 bases from J, with 15 bases between. CDR3 nucleotides: TGTGCCAGCAAGGGGGGGACGGCAACCTACAATGAGCAGTTCTTC. Translation gives CASKGGTATYNEQFF.

This chain uses TRBV11-2 with TRBJ1-2; TRBD1 agrees at 7 bases. Germline loops: CDR1 SGHAT, CDR2 FQNNGV. CDR3 length equals 14 residues. The J segment lost 6 bases and the V segment lost 1 base, leaving 5 bases of the junction unmatched. CDR3 in amino acids: CASSLAGGWDGYTF. For the CDR3, the DNA is TGTGCCAGCAGCTTAGCAGGGGGGTGGGATGGCTACACCTTC. Based on the CDR3 plus reference TRBV11-2 and TRBJ1-2, the full variable domain is EAGVAQSPRYKIIEKRQSVAFWCNPISGHATLYWYQQILGQGPKLLIQFQNNGVVDDSQLPKDRFSAERLKGVDSTLKIQPAKLEDSAVYLCASSLAGGWDGYTFGSGTRLTVV.